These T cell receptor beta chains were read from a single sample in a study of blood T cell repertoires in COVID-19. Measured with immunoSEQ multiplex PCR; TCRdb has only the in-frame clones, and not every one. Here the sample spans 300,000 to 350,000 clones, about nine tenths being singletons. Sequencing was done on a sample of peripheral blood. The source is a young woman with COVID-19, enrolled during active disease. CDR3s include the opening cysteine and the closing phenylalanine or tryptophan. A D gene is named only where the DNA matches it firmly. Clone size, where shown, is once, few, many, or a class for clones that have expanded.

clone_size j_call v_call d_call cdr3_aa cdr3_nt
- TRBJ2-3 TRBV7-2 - CASTLLRGTDTQYF TGTGCCAGCACTCTGCTAAGAGGCACAGATACGCAGTATTTT
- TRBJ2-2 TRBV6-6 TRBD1 CASSPSIVTGGNGELFF TGTGCCAGCAGTCCTTCCATCGTCACAGGGGGTAACGGGGAGCTGTTTTTT
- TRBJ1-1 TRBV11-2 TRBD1 CASSLDGAGGTEAFF TGTGCCAGCAGCTTAGATGGGGCAGGGGGCACTGAAGCTTTCTTT
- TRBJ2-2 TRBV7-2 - CASSLAATVQGFGELFF TGTGCCAGCAGCTTAGCGGCGACAGTTCAGGGGTTCGGGGAGCTGTTTTTT
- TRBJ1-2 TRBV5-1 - CASSLDHTLNPWGHGYTF TGCGCCAGCAGCTTGGACCACACTTTGAACCCGTGGGGCCATGGCTACACCTTC
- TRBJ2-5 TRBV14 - CASSQDQGLLETQYF TGTGCCAGCAGCCAAGATCAAGGACTCCTAGAGACCCAGTACTTC
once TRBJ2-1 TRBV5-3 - CTCRVGGNEQFF TGTACTTGTAGGGTTGGGGGGAATGAGCAGTTCTTC
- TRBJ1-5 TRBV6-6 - CASTGRGNQPQHF TGTGCCAGCACAGGGCGGGGGAATCAGCCCCAGCATTTT
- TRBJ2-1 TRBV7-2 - CASSLVPRDNEQFF TGTGCCAGCAGCTTAGTCCCGAGGGACAATGAGCAGTTCTTC
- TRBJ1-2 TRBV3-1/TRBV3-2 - CASTTRGFDYGYTF TGTGCCAGCACCACCAGGGGTTTCGACTATGGCTACACCTTC
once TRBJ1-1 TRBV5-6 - CASSSNTGTWNTEAFF TGTGCCAGCAGTTCTAACACCGGGACATGGAACACTGAAGCTTTCTTT
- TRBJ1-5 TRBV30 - CAWSTGSSNQPQHF TGTGCCTGGAGTACCGGTTCGAGCAATCAGCCCCAGCATTTT
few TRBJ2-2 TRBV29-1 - CSAEKSGFTGELFF TGCAGCGCCGAAAAGTCAGGGTTCACCGGGGAGCTGTTTTTT
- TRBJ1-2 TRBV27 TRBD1 CASSLEYRGNYGYTF TGTGCCAGCAGTTTAGAGTACAGGGGAAACTATGGCTACACCTTC
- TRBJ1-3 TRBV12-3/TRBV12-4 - CAEQEGRNTIYF TGTGCCGAACAGGAGGGTCGAAACACCATATATTTT
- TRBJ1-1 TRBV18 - CASSPTWNTEAFF TGTGCCAGCTCACCAACTTGGAACACTGAAGCTTTCTTT
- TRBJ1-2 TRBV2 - CASSLDSYGYTF TGTGCCAGCAGCCTGGACAGCTATGGCTACACCTTC
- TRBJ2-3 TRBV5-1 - CASSSTYGSDTQYF TGCGCCAGCAGCTCTACCTATGGAAGCGACACGCAGTATTTT
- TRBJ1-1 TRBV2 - CASIPTELSTEAFF TGTGCCAGCATCCCGACAGAACTTAGTACTGAAGCTTTCTTT
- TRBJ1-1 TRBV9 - CASSPPSTEAFF TGTGCCAGCAGCCCTCCTAGCACTGAAGCTTTCTTT
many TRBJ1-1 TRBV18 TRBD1 CASSPGQFNTEAFF TGTGCCAGCTCACCGGGACAGTTTAACACTGAAGCTTTCTTT
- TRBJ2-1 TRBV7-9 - CASSSRLSSYNEQFF TGTGCCAGCAGCTCACGACTTTCCTCCTACAATGAGCAGTTCTTC
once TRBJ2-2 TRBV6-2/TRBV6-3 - CASSGDINTGELFF TGTGCCAGCAGCGGCGACATAAACACCGGGGAGCTGTTTTTT
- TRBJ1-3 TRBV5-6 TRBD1 CASSLGTGPGNTIYF TGTGCCAGCAGCTTGGGGACAGGTCCTGGAAACACCATATATTTT
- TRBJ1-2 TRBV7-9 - CASSLGQVNYGYTF TGTGCCAGCAGCTTAGGACAGGTCAACTATGGCTACACCTTC
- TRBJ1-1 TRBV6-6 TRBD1 CASRSGQLNTEAFF TGTGCCAGCAGATCGGGACAGCTGAACACTGAAGCTTTCTTT
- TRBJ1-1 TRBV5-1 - CASSFSENTEAFF TGCGCCAGCAGCTTTAGTGAGAACACTGAAGCTTTCTTT
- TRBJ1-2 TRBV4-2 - CASLGTNGGGYTF TGTGCCTCCCTGGGGACTAACGGTGGTGGCTACACCTTC
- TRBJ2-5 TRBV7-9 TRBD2 CASRYGGGEETQYF TGTGCCAGCCGTTACGGGGGGGGCGAAGAGACCCAGTACTTC
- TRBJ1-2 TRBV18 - CASSPERGRGYTF TGTGCCAGCTCACCAGAGCGTGGAAGGGGCTACACCTTC
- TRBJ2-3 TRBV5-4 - CASSLYTSRQATQYF TGTGCCAGCAGCTTGTACACTTCTAGGCAAGCTACGCAGTATTTT
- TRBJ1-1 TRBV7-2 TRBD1 CASKGTGTMNTEAFF TGTGCCAGCAAAGGGACAGGGACGATGAACACTGAAGCTTTCTTT
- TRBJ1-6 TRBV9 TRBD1 CASSTETGPNSPLHF TGTGCCAGCAGCACAGAGACAGGGCCCAATTCACCCCTCCACTTT
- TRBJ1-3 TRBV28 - CASSPPGSGNTIYF TGTGCCAGCAGTCCCCCTGGCTCAGGAAACACCATATATTTT
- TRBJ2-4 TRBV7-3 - CASSMGQGRNIQYF TGTGCCAGCAGCATGGGACAAGGGCGAAACATTCAGTACTTC
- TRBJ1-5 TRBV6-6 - CASSYGRVGGNQPQHF TGTGCCAGCAGTTACGGACGAGTAGGGGGCAATCAGCCCCAGCATTTT
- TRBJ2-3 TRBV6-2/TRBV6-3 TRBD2 CASSLLAGGDADTQYF TGTGCCAGCAGTTTGTTAGCGGGGGGAGATGCAGATACGCAGTATTTT
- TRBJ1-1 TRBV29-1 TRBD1 CSAIRQGTTEAFF TGCAGCGCTATAAGACAGGGGACAACTGAAGCTTTCTTT
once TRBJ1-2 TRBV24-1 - CATVPGGKRYGYTF TGTGCCACCGTGCCGGGGGGAAAACGATATGGCTACACCTTC
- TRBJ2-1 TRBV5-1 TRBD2 CASSRLAGGRGQFF TGCGCCAGCAGCCGACTAGCGGGGGGACGCGGGCAGTTCTTC